These 9 T cell receptor beta chains originate from one sample sequenced in a study of T cells in Graves' hyperthyroidism and ophthalmopathy. RNA transcripts yielded amplified TCR beta CDR3 regions. The study used the HTBI primer set for a first-round RT-PCR of the TCR CDR3. MiXCR, applied by TCRdb to the multiplex PCR reads, yields one record per CDR3 protein. The sample records hundreds of thousands of distinct CDR3 sequences, 30% to 40% being singletons. The sample was blood. The receptors here all came from a woman in her thirties or forties with Graves' hyperthyroidism.

The chain uses TRBV19 and TRBJ1-3; a weak D match, TRBD1 (6 bases). V lost 6 bases and J 2 bases, leaving 11 bases between the germline ends. This CDR3 comprises 14 residues. CDR1 LNHDA and CDR2 SQIVND come from the germline V gene (reference sequence). CDR3 region: CASRDRTTGNTIYF. In DNA, the CDR3 is TGTGCCAGTAGAGACAGGACTACTGGAAACACCATATATTTT.

This clonotype has just a few counts. The chain carries TRBV4-3 and TRBJ1-1; TRBD1 aligns across 7 bases. The germline CDR1 and CDR2 sequences are LGHNA and YSLEER. This CDR3 is 18 amino acids long. V dropped 0 bases and J dropped 1; count of bases not matched to a gene: 11. The CDR3 region has the DNA TGCGCCAGCAGCCAAGATGTATGGCCAGGGGGGTGGAACACTGAAGCTTTCTTT. Protein product: CASSQDVWPGGWNTEAFF.

The rearrangement uses TRBV10-3 and TRBJ2-5; D remains ambiguous. The CDR3 sequence is 13 residues long. V shed 3 bases and J shed 8 bases, with 13 bases lying between them. Per germline, CDR1 ENHRY and CDR2 SYGVKD. This CDR3 is CAISEGDLGTQYF. In DNA form, the CDR3 reads TGTGCCATCAGTGAAGGCGACCTGGGTACCCAGTACTTC.

The rearrangement uses TRBV10-3 and TRBJ1-3, with D unclear. V was trimmed by 10 bases and J by 6 bases, leaving 13 bases between them. Germline V gives CDR1 ENHRY, CDR2 SYGVKD. This CDR3 region has 12 residues. The CDR3 loop is CASALGENTIYF. In DNA form, the CDR3 reads TGTGCCAGCGCCTTGGGTGAAAACACCATATATTTT.

The chain has TRBV7-9 and TRBJ1-1, with D tentatively TRBD1 (5 bases). The CDR3 consists of 15 residues. Germline loops: CDR1 SEHNR, CDR2 FQNEAQ (reference sequence). V lost 5 bases and J 2 bases, leaving 15 bases between the germline ends. The CDR3 bases are TGTGCCAGCAGCCGCCCGACAGCGCCCAACACTGAAGCTTTCTTT. Translation: CASSRPTAPNTEAFF.

This clonotype was counted only a few times. V and J are TRBV9 and TRBJ2-2; TRBD2 matches 8 bases. Germline V gene sequence: CDR1 SGDLS, CDR2 YYNGEE. The CDR3 runs 15 residues. V shed 1 base, J shed 4 bases, and the junction held 3 bases outside the gene matches. The CDR3 DNA reads as TGTGCCAGCAGCGTAAGCGGGGGCCGCACCGGGGAGCTGTTTTTT. As protein: CASSVSGGRTGELFF.

This clonotype has ten or more counts. V gene TRBV20-1 combines with J gene TRBJ1-6; 11 bases align to TRBD1. V shed 3 bases, J shed 9 bases, and the junction held 7 bases outside the gene matches. The CDR3 contains 15 residues. Germline loops: CDR1 DFQATT, CDR2 SNEGSKA (reference sequence). The CDR3 DNA is TGCAGTGCTAGTCGTGGCGGGACAGGGGGTTCACCCCTCCACTTT. The encoded protein is CSASRGGTGGSPLHF.

This clonotype is a singleton in its sample. The rearrangement joins TRBV10-2 to TRBJ2-5; 10 bases agree with TRBD1. The J call may be incorrect, as the DNA end agrees better with TRBJ2-7. The CDR3 sequence is 13 residues long. Germline lookup yields CDR1 WSHSY and CDR2 SAAADI. The DNA for the CDR3 is TGCGCCAGCAGGAGGGGGACAGGGGACGAGCAGTACTTC. This translates into CASRRGTGDEQYF.

This chain uses TRBV7-3 with TRBJ1-6; a weak D match, TRBD1 (6 bases). Germline-derived CDR1 and CDR2 are SGHTA and FQGTGA. This CDR3 spans 15 amino acids. Between the trimmed V and J ends, which lost 2 bases and 4 bases, there was a span of 9 bases. The CDR3 sequence: CASSLQGWYNSPLHF. The CDR3 nucleotides read TGTGCCAGCAGCTTACAGGGGTGGTATAATTCACCCCTCCACTTT.